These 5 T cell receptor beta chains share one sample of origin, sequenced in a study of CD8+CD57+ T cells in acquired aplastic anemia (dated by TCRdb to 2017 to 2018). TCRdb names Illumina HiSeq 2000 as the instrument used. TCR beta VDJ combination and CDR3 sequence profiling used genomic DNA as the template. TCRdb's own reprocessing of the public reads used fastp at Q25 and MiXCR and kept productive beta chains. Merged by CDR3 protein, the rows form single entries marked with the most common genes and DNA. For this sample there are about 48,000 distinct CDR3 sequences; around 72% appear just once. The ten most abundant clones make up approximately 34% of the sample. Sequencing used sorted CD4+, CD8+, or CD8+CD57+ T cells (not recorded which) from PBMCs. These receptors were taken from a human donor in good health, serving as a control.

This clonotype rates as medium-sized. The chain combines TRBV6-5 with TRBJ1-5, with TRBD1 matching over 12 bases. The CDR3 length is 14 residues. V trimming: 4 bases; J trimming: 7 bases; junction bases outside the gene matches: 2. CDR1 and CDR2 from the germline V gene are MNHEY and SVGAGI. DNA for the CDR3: TGTGCCAGCAGTTCCGGGACAGGGGGCCAGCCCCAGCATTTT. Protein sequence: CASSSGTGGQPQHF.

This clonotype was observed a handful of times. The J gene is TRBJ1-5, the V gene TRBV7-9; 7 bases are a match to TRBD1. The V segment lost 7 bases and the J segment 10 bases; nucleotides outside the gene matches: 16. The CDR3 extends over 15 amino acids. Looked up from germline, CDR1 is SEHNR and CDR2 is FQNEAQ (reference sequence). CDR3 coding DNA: TGTGCCAGCACCCAGGGGGGATCAAACGTACAACCCCAGCATTTT. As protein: CASTQGGSNVQPQHF.

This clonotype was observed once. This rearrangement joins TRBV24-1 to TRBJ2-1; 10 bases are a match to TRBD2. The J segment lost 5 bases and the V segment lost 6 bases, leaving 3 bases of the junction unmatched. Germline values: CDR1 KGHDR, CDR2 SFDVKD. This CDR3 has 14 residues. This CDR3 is CATSRTSGDNEQFF. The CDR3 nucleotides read TGTGCCACCAGTCGGACTAGCGGAGACAATGAGCAGTTCTTC.

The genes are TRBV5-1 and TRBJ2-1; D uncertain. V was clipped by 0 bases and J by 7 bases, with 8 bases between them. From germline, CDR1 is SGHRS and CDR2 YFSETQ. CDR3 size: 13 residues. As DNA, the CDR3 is TGCGCCAGCAGCTTGGGTAGTTCTAATGAGCAGTTCTTC. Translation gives CASSLGSSNEQFF.

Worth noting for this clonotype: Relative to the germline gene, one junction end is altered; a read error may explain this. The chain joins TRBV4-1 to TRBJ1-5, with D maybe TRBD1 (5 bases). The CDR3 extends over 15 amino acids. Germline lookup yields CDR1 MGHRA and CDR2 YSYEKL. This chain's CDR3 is CASSPLNGANQPPHF. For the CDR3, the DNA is TGCGCCAGCAGCCCACTCAACGGGGCGAATCAGCCCCCGCATTTT.